These T cell receptor beta chains were read from a single sample in a study of shared clonotypes between healthy human individuals. Profiled with immunoSEQ multiplex PCR; TCRdb holds only in-frame clones, not every one. The table records roughly 2,000,000 clones, approximately 94% of them present only once. Input material: naive CD8+ T cells sorted from blood. The receptors stem from a man between 18 and 29 years old in good health. Each CDR3 is given with its conserved first and last residue. A D gene is named only where the DNA matches it firmly. Only part of the rows carry a size: once, few, many, or a class if the clone is expanded.

v_call,j_call,clone_size,d_call,cdr3_nt,cdr3_aa
TRBV5-3,TRBJ2-1,NA,NA,TGTGCCAGAAGCCAGGAAAGACCAAGGCAGTTCTTC,CARSQERPRQFF
TRBV29-1,TRBJ2-2,NA,TRBD2,TGCAGCGCTGACACCGGGACTAGCGACGCCGGGGAGCTGTTTTTT,CSADTGTSDAGELFF
TRBV5-4,TRBJ2-3,NA,TRBD2,TGTGCCAGCAGCACGGGACTAGCGGGGGGGTCTAGCACAGATACGCAGTATTTT,CASSTGLAGGSSTDTQYF
TRBV7-9,TRBJ2-7,NA,TRBD1,TGTGCCAGCAGCCCAAGCCCTGGGACAGGGGCCTACGAGCAGTACTTC,CASSPSPGTGAYEQYF
TRBV28,TRBJ1-6,NA,NA,TGTGCCAGCAGTTTAAGGGGGGAACTCCTCCACTTT,CASSLRGELLHF
TRBV11-2,TRBJ1-2,NA,TRBD1,TGTGCCAGCAGCTTGCCGGGACAGGGCGTTGGCTACACCTTC,CASSLPGQGVGYTF
TRBV9,TRBJ2-7,NA,TRBD1,TGTGCCAGCAGCCCAGGGGGACAATCCTACGAGCAGTACTTC,CASSPGGQSYEQYF
TRBV5-8,TRBJ1-5,once,NA,TGTGCCAGCAGCTTGGGACATTTTCAGCCCCAGCATTTT,CASSLGHFQPQHF
TRBV29-1,TRBJ2-7,NA,NA,TGCAGTGGCCTGGTGGGAATTCCCCCCTACGAGCAGTACTTC,CSGLVGIPPYEQYF
TRBV10-3,TRBJ2-1,NA,NA,TGTGCCATCAGCGATCAAGGGGAGTTGCACAATGAGCAGTTCTTC,CAISDQGELHNEQFF
TRBV28,TRBJ2-7,NA,TRBD1,TGTGCCAGCACCTCAACCGGGACAGGGGATTACGAGCAGTACTTC,CASTSTGTGDYEQYF
TRBV27,TRBJ1-1,NA,NA,TGTGCCAGCAGTTTAGGACAGAGGACTGAAGCTTTCTTT,CASSLGQRTEAFF
TRBV7-9,TRBJ1-2,NA,NA,TGTGCCAGCAGCTTATCCTCAGACTTCTATGGCTACACCTTC,CASSLSSDFYGYTF
TRBV7-9,TRBJ1-4,NA,NA,TGTGCCAGCAGCCAACCCGAAAATGAAAAACTGTTTTTT,CASSQPENEKLFF
TRBV7-9,TRBJ2-1,once,NA,TGTGCCAGCAGCTCACACCCTAATGAGCAGTTCTTC,CASSSHPNEQFF
TRBV28,TRBJ1-1,NA,NA,TGTGCCAGCAGTTCGACGCCGCAAGGGGGGGCTTTGGGTGATGAAGCTTTCTTT,CASSSTPQGGALGDEAFF
TRBV7-9,TRBJ1-4,NA,NA,TGTGCCAGCAGCCCTCTCCTCGGGACGGAGGCCTATGAAAATGAAAAACTGTTTTTT,CASSPLLGTEAYENEKLFF